Below, 5 T cell receptor beta chains from the same sample are listed, as sequenced in a study of control samples from healthy donors and cancer patients. Some clones are missing from TCRdb's copy, which holds only in-frame ones; the method was immunoSEQ multiplex PCR. Among 130,000 or so clones listed, 85% to 95% were seen once. Sequencing used PBMCs. These receptors all stem from a man aged 55 to 70 with colorectal cancer.

In the case of this clone: Other nucleotide sequences in the sample specify the same CDR3. The chain uses TRBV29-1 and TRBJ2-5, with D possibly TRBD1 on 6 matching bases. The CDR3 extends over 12 amino acids. Trimming shortened V by 5 bases and J by 1 base, and 8 bases separated the two germline ends. CDR1 and CDR2 from the germline V gene are SQVTM and ANQGSEA. CDR3 amino acids: CSVRGGQETQYF. CDR3 nucleotides: TGCAGCGTTAGAGGGGGCCAAGAGACCCAGTACTTC.

The V and J genes are TRBV5-1 and TRBJ1-1; D uncertain. With 7 bases removed from V and 8 bases from J, the gap between germline ends came to 15 bases. Germline CDR1 SGHRS, CDR2 YFSETQ. This CDR3 region has 12 residues. The CDR3 nucleotides read TGCGCCAGCGGGATCTCTGAATCCGAAGCTTTCTTT. This codes for CASGISESEAFF.

The chain has TRBV5-1 and TRBJ2-5, with 9 bases lining up with TRBD2. CDR3 length equals 15 residues. CDR1 is SGHRS and CDR2 is YFSETQ in the germline V gene. With 9 bases clipped from V and 4 bases from J, the junction kept 13 bases outside the gene matches. Here the CDR3 DNA reads TGCGCCACCGCTATAGGCGGGGGGGCCGGAGAGACCCAGTACTTC. Amino acid sequence: CATAIGGGAGETQYF.

This sequence joins TRBV30 and TRBJ2-2; D unclear. This CDR3 comprises 15 residues. Trimming pared 3 bases from V and 2 bases from J, leaving 13 bases between. Per the germline V gene, CDR1 is GTSNPN and CDR2 is SVGIG (reference sequence). The CDR3 region has the DNA TGTGCCTGGAGCGCCCGCGGTGCAAACACCGGGGAGCTGTTTTTT. It specifies CAWSARGANTGELFF.

The V call is TRBV18, the J call TRBJ2-4, with D perhaps TRBD1 (5 bases). V gave up 2 bases and J gave up 0 bases, with 8 bases separating them. The CDR3 has 15 amino acids. Germline V gene data show CDR1 as KGHSH and CDR2 as LQKENI. Here the CDR3 reads CASSPGALAKNIQYF. CDR3 in DNA: TGTGCCAGCTCACCAGGGGCCCTAGCCAAAAACATTCAGTACTTC.